Below, 14 T cell receptor beta chains from the same sample are listed, as sequenced in a study of T cells in Graves' hyperthyroidism and ophthalmopathy. Amplification targeted TCR beta CDR3 regions from RNA transcripts. Researchers ran a first-round RT-PCR on the TCR CDR3 using the HTBI primer set. Each CDR3 protein gets one entry after TCRdb re-called the multiplex PCR reads with MiXCR. The table records approximately 420,000 distinct CDR3 sequences, approximately 13% of them present only once. The sample taken for sequencing was blood. These receptors originate from a young woman with Graves' hyperthyroidism.

This clonotype has only a few counts. The gene calls are TRBV24-1 and TRBJ2-5; 8 bases align to TRBD2. CDR1 is KGHDR and CDR2 is SFDVKD in the germline V gene. The junction had 28 bases not matched to a gene; V was cut back by 7 bases and J by 7 bases. CDR3 size: 20 residues. CDR3 amino acids: CATRAQRRQARSGVWWTQYF. DNA of the CDR3: TGTGCCACCAGGGCTCAGCGGCGACAGGCCCGTAGCGGGGTCTGGTGGACCCAGTACTTC.

This clonotype was seen ten or more times. The V and J genes are TRBV29-1 and TRBJ1-2; D perhaps matches TRBD1 (5 bases). CDR1 and CDR2 from the germline V gene are SQVTM and ANQGSEA. The CDR3 extends over 12 amino acids. The CDR3 is CIVRWGVYGYTF. The CDR3 DNA follows: TGCATCGTACGATGGGGGGTCTATGGCTACACCTTC.

This clonotype was counted ten times or more. The CDR3 region has the DNA TGTGCCAGCAGTGAAGAACACCTCTACGAGCAGTACTTC. It codes for CASSEEHLYEQYF. The chain combines TRBV2 with TRBJ2-7; the D is unclear. The germline CDR1 and CDR2 sequences are SNHLY and FYNNEI. Trimming left V 1 base short and J 3 bases short, with 7 bases between. The CDR3 is 13 residues long.

In its sample, this clonotype was seen many times. The rearrangement links TRBV20-1 to TRBJ2-3, with D unclear. CDR1 and CDR2 (germline): DFQATT, SNEGSKA (reference sequence). Trimming stripped 0 bases from V and 2 bases from J, with 12 bases between. The CDR3 totals 15 residues. CDR3 residues: CSARDLNSNTDTQYF. The DNA of the CDR3 is TGCAGTGCTAGAGATCTGAATTCGAACACAGATACGCAGTATTTT.

This chain joins TRBV13 and TRBJ2-5; 8 bases map to TRBD1. The junction had 7 bases not matched to a gene; V was cut back by 3 bases and J by 7 bases. Germline CDR1 is PRHDT and CDR2 is FYEKMQ (reference sequence). The CDR3 runs to 14 residues. In DNA, the CDR3 is TGTGCCAGCAGCTTGGACAGGGTACGCGGGACCCAGTACTTC. Encoded protein: CASSLDRVRGTQYF.

The chain employs TRBV19 and TRBJ1-6, with TRBD1 matching 9 bases. Losses at the gene ends were 6 bases for V and 10 bases for J; bases not matched to a gene: 10. The CDR3 is made up of 15 amino acids. The V gene's germline CDR1 is LNHDA and CDR2 SQIVND (reference sequence). The CDR3 loop reads CASSPLGQGTSPLHF. DNA for the CDR3: TGTGCCAGTAGCCCTCTGGGACAGGGAACCTCACCCCTCCACTTT.

Points on this clonotype: Since a much larger clone is just one base distant, this may be a read error. The chain couples TRBV3-1 to TRBJ2-1; 9 nucleotides match TRBD2. Per the germline V gene, CDR1 is LGHDT and CDR2 is YNNKEL (reference sequence). The CDR3 spans 16 residues. V lost 0 bases, J lost 10 bases, and 10 bases stayed unmatched. The CDR3 reads CASSQDTASGIDEQFF. The CDR3 DNA sequence: TGTGCCAGCAGCCAAGATACGGCTAGCGGGATCGACGAGCAGTTCTTC.

This clonotype was counted ten times or more. The J gene is TRBJ1-1, the V gene TRBV30; D may be TRBD1 (5 bases). This CDR3 spans 12 amino acids. CDR1 and CDR2 (germline): GTSNPN, SVGIG (reference sequence). With 5 bases removed from V and 0 bases from J, the gap between germline ends came to 7 bases. CDR3: CAWGGMNTEAFF. CDR3 coding DNA: TGTGCCTGGGGGGGTATGAACACTGAAGCTTTCTTT.

This clonotype occurred many times. The J gene is TRBJ2-7, the V gene TRBV27; D call uncertain. Trimming stripped 11 bases from V and 1 base from J, with 18 bases between. CDR3 length: 14 residues. CDR1 and CDR2 from the germline V gene are MNHEY and SMNVEV (reference sequence). In DNA form, the CDR3 reads TGTGCCGGCAATAAAAGGATCAGGTCCTACGAGCAGTACTTC. Amino acids: CAGNKRIRSYEQYF.

This clonotype was found many times. The gene calls are TRBV19 and TRBJ1-2; D is undetermined. The V end lost 7 bases, the J end lost 8 bases, and 26 bases lay between the germline ends. Germline CDR1 and CDR2: LNHDA and SQIVND (reference sequence). This CDR3 comprises 16 residues. As DNA, the CDR3 is TGTGCCAGTACACCAAGGCCTCCGGACCCCCTGGAAGGCTACACCTTC. Amino acids: CASTPRPPDPLEGYTF.

The V gene is TRBV9, the J gene TRBJ2-1, with D possibly TRBD2 on 6 matching bases. The CDR3 is made up of 17 amino acids. Germline values: CDR1 SGDLS, CDR2 YYNGEE. The germline V and J ends were trimmed by 4 bases and 2 bases, with 19 bases remaining between them. CDR3 region: CASSSPGAEFTYNEQFF. CDR3 DNA sequence: TGTGCCAGCAGCTCCCCGGGAGCCGAATTTACCTACAATGAGCAGTTCTTC.

This chain joins TRBV19 and TRBJ2-3; tentative D call: TRBD1 (5 bases). The CDR3 contains 16 residues. Germline V lookup: CDR1 LNHDA, CDR2 SQIVND (reference sequence). The germline V and J ends were trimmed by 7 bases and 0 bases, with 17 bases remaining between them. The CDR3 DNA reads TGTGCCAGTACTACTCACGTGACAGTTAGCACAGATACGCAGTATTTT. Translated: CASTTHVTVSTDTQYF.

This clonotype turned up a few times. The V and J genes are TRBV2 and TRBJ1-6, with a weak D call TRBD1 (5 bases). V gave up 6 bases and J gave up 8 bases, with 14 bases separating them. The CDR3 covers 14 residues. Germline assignment: CDR1 SNHLY and CDR2 FYNNEI. The CDR3 nucleotides are TGTGCCAGCAGCCAAGACAGTTTGTATTCACCCCTCCACTTT. Translated: CASSQDSLYSPLHF.

This clonotype was counted ten times or more. This sequence joins TRBV20-1 and TRBJ2-1, with D perhaps assigned TRBD1 or TRBD2 (5 bases each). CDR3 length equals 13 residues. Germline V gene data show CDR1 as DFQATT and CDR2 as SNEGSKA (reference sequence). Trimming took off 6 bases at V and 8 bases at J, with 17 bases between the two ends. In nucleotides, the CDR3 is TGCAGTGCCGGGGACCCAAAAGGTCATGAGCAGTTCTTC. The encoded protein is CSAGDPKGHEQFF.